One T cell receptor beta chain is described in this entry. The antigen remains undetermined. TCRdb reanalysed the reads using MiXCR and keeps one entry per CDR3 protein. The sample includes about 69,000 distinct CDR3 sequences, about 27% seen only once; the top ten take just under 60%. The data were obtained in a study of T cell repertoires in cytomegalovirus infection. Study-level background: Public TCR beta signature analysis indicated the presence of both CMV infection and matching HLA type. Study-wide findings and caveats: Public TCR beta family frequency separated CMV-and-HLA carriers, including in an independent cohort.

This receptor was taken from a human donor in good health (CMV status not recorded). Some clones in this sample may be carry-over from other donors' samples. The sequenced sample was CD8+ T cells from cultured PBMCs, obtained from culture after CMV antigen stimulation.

Written as DNA, the CDR3 is TGCGCCAGCAGCCAAGTTTCTTACGGGGTTTATAATGAAAAACTGTTTTTT. Amino acids: CASSQVSYGVYNEKLFF. The chain employs TRBV4-1 and TRBJ1-4; no definite D call. Trimming took 1 base from V and 4 from J, leaving 16 bases between them. Germline values: CDR1 MGHRA, CDR2 YSYEKL. The CDR3 is 17 residues long.